One sample yielded the 14 T cell receptor beta chains listed below, sequenced in a study of technical replicates of blood from several donors. Profiling relied on immunoSEQ multiplex PCR, and the TCRdb table lists in-frame clones only, not all of them. The sample includes about 70,000 clones, more than 90% of them seen just once. Sequencing was done on a sample of T cells isolated from PBMCs. Receptors originate from a human donor in good health.

This chain joins TRBV28 and TRBJ1-2; 12 bases agree with TRBD1. Germline CDR1 is MDHEN and CDR2 is SYDVKM. The CDR3 is 16 amino acids. V was pared by 3 bases and J by 4 bases, with 6 bases of the junction left unmatched. For the CDR3, the DNA is TGTGCCAGCAGTTTGGGACAGGGGGCGAGAACCTATGGCTACACCTTC. This gives the protein CASSLGQGARTYGYTF.

The chain joins TRBV27 to TRBJ1-1; TRBD1 matches 7 bases. CDR3 length: 15 residues. Looked up from germline, CDR1 is MNHEY and CDR2 is SMNVEV (reference sequence). Trimming at V came to 5 bases and at J to 5 bases, leaving 11 bases not matched to a gene. The CDR3 bases are TGTGCCAGCAGTGGAGGAACAGGGGAGTGGACTGAAGCTTTCTTT. Translating gives CASSGGTGEWTEAFF.

The J gene is TRBJ2-3, the V gene TRBV19; D ambiguous. CDR1 LNHDA and CDR2 SQIVND come from the germline V gene (reference sequence). The CDR3 is made up of 13 amino acids. The V gene lost 5 bases and the J gene lost 11 bases, with 17 bases spanning the gap. The DNA for the CDR3 is TGTGCCAGTAGTCTGCACCCTTCGAGAGGGCAGTATTTT. It specifies CASSLHPSRGQYF. The entire variable domain, with the rest obtained from reference TRBV19 and TRBJ2-3, is as follows: DGGITQSPKYLFRKEGQNVTLSCEQNLNHDAMYWYRQDPGQGLRLIYYSQIVNDFQKGDIAEGYSVSREKKESFPLTVTSAQKNPTAFYLCASSLHPSRGQYFGPGTRLTVL.

V usage is TRBV6-1 and J usage is TRBJ2-7; D might be TRBD2 (7 bases). Germline-derived CDR1 and CDR2 are MNHNS and SASEGT. V lost 7 bases and J lost 1, with 14 bases in between. This CDR3 has 14 residues. The CDR3 protein is CASTTGRESYEQYF. The CDR3, as DNA: TGTGCCAGCACCACAGGGAGGGAGTCCTACGAGCAGTACTTC.

CDR3 sequence (DNA): TGTGCCTTTTCTCGGACAGGTGGGACATCGGCAGATACGCAGTATTTT. This encodes CAFSRTGGTSADTQYF. The V call is TRBV10-3, the J call TRBJ2-3, with TRBD1 matching over 7 bases. The CDR3 loop spans 16 amino acids. CDR1 ENHRY and CDR2 SYGVKD come from the germline V gene. Unmatched junction bases numbered 18, after V lost 11 bases and J lost 4 bases.

V gene TRBV11-1 combines with J gene TRBJ2-1, with 14 nucleotides matching TRBD2. Germline V CDR1 and CDR2: SGHAT, FQDESV (reference sequence). The ends lost 5 bases at V and 7 bases at J; junction bases unmatched: 10. The CDR3 is 17 residues long. This chain's CDR3 is CASSLGLAGGAGNEQFF. CDR3 bases: TGTGCCAGCAGCCTAGGACTAGCGGGAGGCGCTGGGAATGAGCAGTTCTTC.

CDR3 nucleotide sequence: TGTGCCAGCAGCTTAGTAGGACAGGGGAAAGAGGAGACCCAGTACTTC. It is translated as CASSLVGQGKEETQYF. V is TRBV7-9 and J is TRBJ2-5; 9 bases match TRBD1. There are 16 residues in the CDR3. Trimming took 1 base from V and 5 from J; bases not matched to a gene: 8. The germline gives CDR1 SEHNR, CDR2 FQNEAQ (reference sequence). Variable domain in full (rest from reference TRBV7-9 and TRBJ2-5): DTGVSQNPRHKITKRGQNVTFRCDPISEHNRLYWYRQTLGQGPEFLTYFQNEAQLEKSRLLSDRFSAERPKGSFSTLEIQRTEQGDSAMYLCASSLVGQGKEETQYFGPGTRLLVL.

This chain uses TRBV19 with TRBJ1-1; 7 nucleotides agree with TRBD1. The CDR3 is made up of 14 amino acids. Trimming removed 3 bases from V and 4 bases from J; junction bases left unmatched: 5. Per germline, CDR1 LNHDA and CDR2 SQIVND (reference sequence). CDR3 region: CASSIFDRVTEAFF. The CDR3 DNA reads TGTGCCAGTAGTATCTTTGACAGGGTCACTGAAGCTTTCTTT. Full variable domain (outside the CDR3, taken from reference TRBV19 and TRBJ1-1): DGGITQSPKYLFRKEGQNVTLSCEQNLNHDAMYWYRQDPGQGLRLIYYSQIVNDFQKGDIAEGYSVSREKKESFPLTVTSAQKNPTAFYLCASSIFDRVTEAFFGQGTRLTVV.

Here the CDR3 reads CASSQRGYQGELETQYF. CDR3 sequence (DNA): TGCGCCAGCAGCCAACGCGGTTATCAGGGGGAGTTGGAGACCCAGTACTTC. The rearrangement links TRBV4-1 to TRBJ2-5; 7 positions match TRBD1. Per the germline V gene, CDR1 is MGHRA and CDR2 is YSYEKL. CDR3 length: 17 residues. V dropped 2 bases and J dropped 5; count of bases not matched to a gene: 14.

The V call is TRBV10-3, the J call TRBJ2-3; D remains ambiguous. The CDR3 contains 14 residues. Germline V lookup: CDR1 ENHRY, CDR2 SYGVKD. The germline V and J ends were trimmed by 10 bases and 0 bases, with 14 bases remaining between them. The CDR3 loop reads CATSGGASTDTQYF. In DNA form, the CDR3 reads TGTGCCACCTCCGGCGGCGCTAGCACAGATACGCAGTATTTT.

The V and J genes are TRBV4-2 and TRBJ2-7, with D perhaps TRBD2 (6 bases). CDR3 length: 14 amino acids. CDR1 and CDR2 from the germline V gene are LGHNA and YNFKEQ. Trimming stripped 5 bases from V and 1 base from J, with 12 bases between. CDR3 DNA sequence: TGTGCCAGCAGCGGCGGGACGGAATCCTACGAGCAGTACTTC. This codes for CASSGGTESYEQYF.

V and J are TRBV6-5 and TRBJ1-1, with TRBD1 identical over 8 bases. The CDR3 covers 15 residues. The germline V gene encodes CDR1 MNHEY and CDR2 SVGAGI. V dropped 4 bases and J dropped 4; count of bases not matched to a gene: 8. CDR3 sequence: CASSSTLRGLTEAFF. The CDR3 bases are TGTGCCAGCAGTTCAACCCTCAGGGGGCTCACTGAAGCTTTCTTT.

J is TRBJ1-3 and V is TRBV5-1, with no clear D. Germline V gene lookup returns CDR1 SGHRS and CDR2 YFSETQ. The CDR3 length is 14 residues. The ends were cut back, 3 bases at V and 1 base at J, with 8 bases in the middle. The DNA of the CDR3 is TGCGCCAGCAGCTCTAGCTTTTCTGGAAACACCATATATTTT. It encodes CASSSSFSGNTIYF.

This chain joins TRBV4-3 and TRBJ1-4, with D maybe TRBD1 (6 bases). CDR1 is LGHNA, CDR2 YSLEER, per germline. CDR3 length: 14 residues. The V gene lost 2 bases and the J gene lost 8 bases, with 12 bases spanning the gap. The CDR3 loop reads CASSQMFTGEKLFF. The DNA for the CDR3 is TGCGCCAGCAGCCAAATGTTTACAGGGGAAAAACTGTTTTTT.